This entry describes one T cell receptor (beta chain). What this receptor recognizes is not known. Base qualities were left out, and no much larger clone turns up one base away. CD8 naive samples were CD45RO-negative cells positively selected for CCR7, giving a CD45RA+CCR7+ population that excluded TemRA cells. The donors were healthy, HIV-negative adults who had no recently reported acute infections or vaccinations. Every donor was a Caucasian adult residing in Nashville, Tennessee, USA. After blood collection by leukapheresis, PBMCs were isolated using Ficoll-Histopaque density gradient centrifugation and then cryopreserved in the vapor phase of liquid nitrogen. Purity and quantity of every magnetically sorted T cell population were checked by analytical flow cytometry. From each sorted fraction, genomic DNA was isolated and quantified by UV absorbance on a Nanodrop 2000c. This sample was taken from a study of shared clonotypes between healthy human individuals (dated by TCRdb to 2018 to 2020). Notes on the research overall: The cohort comprised a couple of women and three men aged 18 to 49 years. For each donor, CD4 naive and CD4 memory were each run on three plates, CD8 naive on two plates, and CD8 memory on one plate. To estimate repertoire size and how much clonotypes are shared between individuals, the study performed deep sequencing of blood TCR repertoires from a few healthy adults. To increase sequencing depth and limit assay-specific biases, TCR repertoire library preparation and sequencing were carried out by different laboratories using diverse techniques. Leukapheresis yielded between about 0.94 and 8.9 billion PBMCs per donor.

Cut back by 4 bases and 10 bases, the V and J ends lie 19 bases apart. Looking up the germline V gene (reference sequence) yields CDR1 MNHEY and CDR2 SMNVEV. From its cysteine to its phenylalanine, the CDR3 spans 14 amino acids. Just CDR3 DNA is preserved here, 42 bases in frame from base 1. TCR CDR3 regions were amplified from genomic DNA by multiplex PCR using the deep immunoSEQ assay. Genomic DNA extracted from each cell subset was distributed evenly over all wells of several immunoSEQ 96-well plates, and each plate served as one replicate. For sorted subsets, each replicate PCR was loaded with approximately 200 ng genomic DNA, equivalent to approximately 33,000 T cell genomes. Purified libraries were measured with a Qubit 3.0 fluorometer, size-checked on a Bioanalyzer 2100, and measured again with the KAPA Library Quantification kit. Each immunoSEQ 96-well plate was sequenced on its own single-read 150-cycle Illumina NextSeq 550 flow cell. The authors processed their data as follows. Because the immunoSEQ output held only junctional sequences and lacked quality scores, the filtering could not match the filtering applied to full-length reads. To assign V/J genes and CDR3, sequences were annotated against IMGT germline references using PyIR, a Python wrapper for IgBLAST v1.9. Reads were filtered out if the reads had weak V/J assignments (E-value above 1e-6), no CDR3, stop codons, out-of-frame junctions, or ambiguous translated residues. V3J clonotypes were defined by identical inferred V gene, J gene, and CDR3 amino acid sequence. To compute the percentage overlap between repertoires, the number of shared unique clonotypes was divided by the size of the smaller repertoire. Richness of each repertoire was evaluated using RTK rarefaction, the Chao1 estimator, and Recon v2.1 estimates of unobserved clonotypes. OLGA was used to compute generation probabilities for all TCRbeta clonotypes that the gDNA method yielded from four donors. TCRdb carries this immuneACCESS record with in-frame sequences only. Its versions omit some clonotypes, under half of them owing to an unresolved V gene in the studies checked, with the rest unexplained. That table is the source of V, J and clone size, and D and trimming were worked out from the DNA. The sample table contains fewer than 1 million clones; only one count was recorded for about 97% of them. The leading ten clones occupy about 0.25% of the sample.

The study at large found these results: The small number of donors limited the genetic and exposure-history diversity represented. Larger estimated clonotype richness was generally found for naive subsets than for memory subsets. Higher generation probabilities were observed for clonotypes shared by all four sorted-subset donors than for non-shared clonotypes. When several donors were compared, the shared fraction of clonotypes was about 5.4% for naive CD4, 3.5% for naive CD8, 2% to 2.5% for memory CD4, and less than 0.5% for memory CD8. Pairwise subsampling indicated that sequencing depth was expected to affect the degree of clonotype sharing among donors. Rarefaction of sorted-subset datasets indicated incomplete sequencing despite the large sequencing depth. Sampling was restricted to blood, and TCR repertoires in tissue are likely to differ from TCR repertoires in blood.

The sequenced sample consisted of naive CD8+ T cells sorted from blood. The cell subset or site label on this specimen signifies: CD45RA+CCR7+. The V gene is TRBV27 and the J gene is TRBJ1-1; a tentative D match to TRBD1 spans 5 bases. The source is a man under 40 in good health. CDR3 loop: CASSSNVGVLGAFF. The DNA sequence follows: TGTGCCAGCAGTTCCAACGTGGGGGTGTTGGGAGCTTTCTTT.